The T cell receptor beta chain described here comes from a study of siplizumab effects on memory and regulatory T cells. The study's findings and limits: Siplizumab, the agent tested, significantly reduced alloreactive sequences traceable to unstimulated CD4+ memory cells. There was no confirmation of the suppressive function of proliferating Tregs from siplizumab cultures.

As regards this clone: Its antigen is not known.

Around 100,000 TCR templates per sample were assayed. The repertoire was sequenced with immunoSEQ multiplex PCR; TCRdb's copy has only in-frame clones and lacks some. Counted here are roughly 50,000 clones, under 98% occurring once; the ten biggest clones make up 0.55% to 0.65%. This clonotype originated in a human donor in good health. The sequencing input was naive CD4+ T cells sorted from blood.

The CDR3 region has the DNA TGTGCCATCAGGGGGGGGTCTGAAGAGACCCAGTACTTC. It encodes CAIRGGSEETQYF. The chain is built from TRBV10-3 and TRBJ2-5, with 7 nucleotides matching TRBD2. Per germline, CDR1 ENHRY and CDR2 SYGVKD. The V gene end was trimmed by 6 bases and the J gene end by 3 bases; junction bases not matched to a gene: 4. The CDR3 has 13 amino acids.